What follows is one T cell receptor (beta chain) and its context. What it binds is unknown. CDR1 is LGHNA and CDR2 is YSLEER in the germline V gene. This CDR3 spans 14 amino acids. All TRB cDNA libraries came from 5' RACE performed with UMI labels. TCRdb reprocessed the 5' RACE reads, keeping one entry per CDR3 protein, no DNA. The table for this sample gives roughly 4,700 distinct CDR3 sequences. Naive CD8+ T lymphocytes were specified as CD45RO-CCR7+CD27+CD95-. The data are from a study of CXCR3-negative and CXCR3-positive naive CD8 T cells. Findings and limits, study-wide: For CXCR3-positive naive cells, TRB CDR3s were more hydrophobic than those of CXCR3-negative naive cells. Freshly isolated PBMCs were used in most assays, given partial CXCR3 loss after freezing. Whereas both naive subsets had comparably high diversity, memory CD8+ cells had much lower diversity.

Sequencing input: naive CXCR3+ CD8+ T cells from blood. Indicated subset: CD45RO-CCR7+CD27+CD95- naive CD8+ T cells expressing CXCR3 (TNR3+). This receptor was taken from a human donor in good health. Some clones in this sample may be carry-over from other donors' samples. V gene TRBV4-3 combines with J gene TRBJ1-5; TCRdb gives TRBD1 as the D gene, but with no DNA this cannot be confirmed. This CDR3 is CASSPWAENQPQHF.